Listed here are 24 T cell receptor beta chains from one sample, sequenced in a study of shared clonotypes between healthy human individuals. CD45RO-negative, CCR7-positively selected cells formed the naive CD8 fraction, excluding terminally differentiated effector memory CD45RA+ cells. TCRdb keeps only in-frame clones here, not all; method: immunoSEQ multiplex PCR. The table has roughly 2,000,000 clones, approximately 92% seen once; the top ten hold about 1.7%. The specimen sequenced was naive CD8+ T cells from PBMCs. All receptors come from a man aged 18 to 30 in good health. Some clones in this sample may be carry-over from other donors' samples.

About this clone itself: This specimen includes other DNA sequences encoding the same CDR3. The V gene is TRBV7-6, the J gene TRBJ1-1; possibly TRBD1 for D (5 bases). Deletions cut 0 bases from V and 0 bases from J, with 14 bases between. Germline CDR1 SGHVS, CDR2 FNYEAQ. This CDR3 comprises 17 residues. The DNA of the CDR3 is TGTGCCAGCAGCTTAGCTAGCGGGGGGATTATGAACACTGAAGCTTTCTTT. Translated: CASSLASGGIMNTEAFF.

This chain links TRBV5-6 with TRBJ2-7, with D hard to call. The CDR3 spans 14 residues. Deletions cut 4 bases from V and 3 bases from J, with 14 bases between. Germline V gene lookup returns CDR1 SGHDT and CDR2 YYEEEE. The CDR3 protein is CASSPQDWIYEQYF. The CDR3 DNA is TGTGCCAGCAGCCCCCAAGACTGGATCTACGAGCAGTACTTC.

The chain has TRBV27 and TRBJ1-2; D is ambiguous. The CDR3 contains 13 residues. Looked up from germline, CDR1 is MNHEY and CDR2 is SMNVEV (reference sequence). Trimming removed 2 bases at V and 5 bases at J, with 9 bases between. The CDR3 DNA follows: TGTGCCAGCAGTTTAGAAGCAGGATATGGCTACACCTTC. It yields the protein CASSLEAGYGYTF.

The chain carries TRBV4-2 and TRBJ2-3; D not certain. CDR1 and CDR2 from the germline V gene are LGHNA and YNFKEQ. Trimming removed 1 base at V and 6 bases at J, with 11 bases between. The length of the CDR3 is 14 residues. The CDR3 region is CASSQVHGDDTQYF. The CDR3 nucleotides read TGTGCCAGCAGCCAAGTTCACGGTGATGATACGCAGTATTTT.

About this clone: The same CDR3 arises from other DNA sequences in this sample as well. The V call is TRBV9, the J call TRBJ1-1; TRBD1 is a possible D gene (5 bases). With 3 bases removed from V and 1 base from J, the gap between germline ends came to 7 bases. Per the germline V gene, CDR1 is SGDLS and CDR2 is YYNGEE. The CDR3 loop spans 13 amino acids. The CDR3 nucleotides are TGTGCCAGCAGCGCCACAGGGAACACTGAAGCTTTCTTT. It translates to CASSATGNTEAFF.

The rearrangement uses TRBV5-6 and TRBJ1-1; no definite D call. The CDR3 runs to 14 residues. Trimming took off 2 bases at V and 1 base at J, with 9 bases between the two ends. The germline CDR1 and CDR2 sequences are SGHDT and YYEEEE. The CDR3 nucleotides are TGTGCCAGCAGCTTTAACACCCGGAACACTGAAGCTTTCTTT. Translated: CASSFNTRNTEAFF.

The chain joins TRBV10-3 to TRBJ2-1; 10 nucleotides agree with TRBD1. The CDR3 loop spans 16 amino acids. Looked up from germline, CDR1 is ENHRY and CDR2 is SYGVKD. Germline trimming cut 6 bases from V and 5 bases from J; bases unmatched to any gene: 10. The CDR3, as DNA: TGTGCCATCAGATCCCGGGACAGGGGAGATGACAATGAGCAGTTCTTC. Its protein is CAIRSRDRGDDNEQFF.

This clone came up once. V usage is TRBV28 and J usage is TRBJ2-7; D might be TRBD1 (6 bases). The CDR3 extends over 15 amino acids. Germline-derived CDR1 and CDR2 are MDHEN and SYDVKM. V lost 6 bases and J lost 4, with 19 bases in between. CDR3: CASRGTGSASYEQYF. In DNA, the CDR3 is TGTGCCAGCAGGGGAACAGGGTCAGCCTCATACGAGCAGTACTTC.

The rearrangement links TRBV7-8 to TRBJ1-1; possible D gene TRBD1, 5 bases. The CDR3 totals 14 residues. V was clipped by 5 bases and J by 3 bases, with 13 bases between them. Germline CDR1 SGHVS, CDR2 FQNEAQ. The CDR3 coding sequence is TGTGCCAGCAGCCCCAGGGACGGTGACACTGAAGCTTTCTTT. Residues: CASSPRDGDTEAFF.

The chain combines TRBV27 with TRBJ1-1, with D perhaps TRBD1 (5 bases). The germline gives CDR1 MNHEY, CDR2 SMNVEV (reference sequence). CDR3 length equals 16 residues. Trimming cost V 6 bases and J 0 bases, with 17 bases left between them. This chain's CDR3 is CASSGGGGTMNTEAFF. The CDR3 DNA is TGTGCCAGCAGCGGAGGTGGTGGGACCATGAACACTGAAGCTTTCTTT.

The J gene is TRBJ2-7, the V gene TRBV14; 10 nucleotides align to TRBD2. Trimming cost V 1 base and J 7 bases; bases outside gene matches: 4. The CDR3 runs to 14 residues. Looked up from germline, CDR1 is SGHDN and CDR2 is FVKESK. The CDR3 protein is CASSQGAGGFEQYF. The DNA of the CDR3 is TGTGCCAGCAGCCAAGGAGCGGGAGGGTTTGAGCAGTACTTC.

The V call is TRBV6-8, the J call TRBJ2-7; 9 bases line up with TRBD1. Per germline, CDR1 MNHGY and CDR2 SAAAGT. The CDR3 totals 16 residues. V shed 7 bases and J 4 bases; nucleotides not matched to a gene: 14. The CDR3 region is CASTSPQGQGGYEQYF. The CDR3 nucleotides are TGTGCCAGCACCTCCCCCCAGGGACAGGGTGGGTACGAGCAGTACTTC.

This rearrangement joins TRBV4-1 to TRBJ2-1; 10 bases are shared with TRBD2. CDR1 MGHRA and CDR2 YSYEKL come from the germline V gene. The V and J ends lost 4 bases and 4 bases, in that order; junction bases with no gene match: 7. The CDR3 spans 16 residues. CDR3 residues: CASSPLAGGEYNEQFF. In DNA, the CDR3 is TGCGCCAGCAGCCCGTTAGCGGGAGGAGAGTACAATGAGCAGTTCTTC.

Remarks on this clone: Distinct nucleotide sequences in the sample also encode this CDR3. The chain has TRBV15 and TRBJ1-5, with a tentative D call TRBD1 (5 bases). The CDR3 sequence is 14 residues long. The germline V gene has CDR1 LNHNV and CDR2 YYDKDF (reference sequence). The V end lost 3 bases, the J end lost 6 bases, and 12 bases lay between the germline ends. The DNA for the CDR3 is TGTGCCACCAGCAGGGGCCAGGGCGCTCAGCCCCAGCATTTT. This translates into CATSRGQGAQPQHF.

The CDR3 nucleotides are TGCGCCAGCAGCCAGGGGGCCATAGCGGGAGAGAAAAACATTCAGTACTTC. Residues: CASSQGAIAGEKNIQYF. The chain uses TRBV4-1 and TRBJ2-4; 9 bases line up with TRBD2. The CDR3 is 17 residues long. Trimming cost V 3 bases and J 4 bases; bases outside gene matches: 10. CDR1 is MGHRA and CDR2 is YSYEKL in the germline V gene.

The chain's CDR3 is CATSRDWGLAGERLWQYF. In DNA, the CDR3 is TGTGCCACCAGCAGAGATTGGGGACTAGCGGGAGAGAGGTTGTGGCAGTATTTT. This rearrangement joins TRBV15 to TRBJ2-3, with 14 bases lining up with TRBD2. This CDR3 contains 18 residues. The V gene end was trimmed by 0 bases and the J gene end by 11 bases; junction bases not matched to a gene: 13. CDR1 is LNHNV and CDR2 is YYDKDF in the germline V gene (reference sequence).

The gene calls are TRBV6-5 and TRBJ1-2; 7 bases map to TRBD1. The CDR3 runs 13 residues. The germline gives CDR1 MNHEY, CDR2 SVGAGI. V lost 1 base, J lost 8 bases, and 4 bases stayed unmatched. CDR3 region: CASSYYTGEGYTF. DNA for the CDR3: TGTGCCAGCAGTTACTATACAGGGGAAGGCTACACCTTC.

This chain links TRBV9 with TRBJ2-7; D remains unclear. V shed 0 bases and J shed 0 bases, with 10 bases lying between them. The length of the CDR3 is 15 residues. Germline V CDR1 and CDR2: SGDLS, YYNGEE. CDR3 nucleotides: TGTGCCAGCAGCGTAGGTCCGGAAGCCTCCTACGAGCAGTACTTC. Protein: CASSVGPEASYEQYF.

To note about this clone: The same CDR3 is also encoded by other DNA sequences in this sample. This chain uses TRBV27 with TRBJ2-7; tentative D call: TRBD2 (6 bases). The germline V gene has CDR1 MNHEY and CDR2 SMNVEV (reference sequence). Trimming pared 4 bases from V and 7 bases from J, leaving 8 bases between. The CDR3 runs to 11 residues. CDR3: CASSWAGEQYF. CDR3 in DNA: TGTGCCAGCAGTTGGGCGGGAGAGCAGTACTTC.

The CDR3 DNA sequence: TGTGCCAGAAGAACGGGACAGGGGACCCCTTCCACCTACGAGCAGTACTTC. Protein product: CARRTGQGTPSTYEQYF. The chain joins TRBV5-3 to TRBJ2-7; the match to TRBD1 covers 10 bases. TRBV5-3 is filed as an ORF, its function uncertain. The CDR3 covers 17 residues. Trimming cost V 5 bases and J 2 bases; bases outside gene matches: 13.

The chain is built from TRBV5-1 and TRBJ1-2; the D gene is possibly TRBD1 (5 bases). V shed 9 bases and J shed 1 base, with 13 bases lying between them. CDR3 length: 13 amino acids. CDR1 and CDR2 from the germline V gene are SGHRS and YFSETQ. CDR3 DNA: TGCGCCACCAGACAGAATCTTAACTATGGCTACACCTTC. Amino acids: CATRQNLNYGYTF.

The J gene is TRBJ2-3, the V gene TRBV19; perhaps TRBD1 as D (6 bases). The CDR3 totals 16 residues. V lost 1 base and J lost 2, with 13 bases in between. Germline loops: CDR1 LNHDA, CDR2 SQIVND (reference sequence). The chain's CDR3 is CASSIGARGNTDTQYF. The DNA for the CDR3 is TGTGCCAGTAGTATAGGCGCCAGGGGTAACACAGATACGCAGTATTTT.

A remark on this clone: Different DNA sequences within this sample yield the same CDR3. The V and J genes are TRBV27 and TRBJ2-1; D unclear. Germline V gives CDR1 MNHEY, CDR2 SMNVEV (reference sequence). The CDR3 sequence is 16 residues long. Trimming cost V 0 bases and J 0 bases, with 9 bases left between them. The CDR3 loop reads CASSLSGSSSYNEQFF. CDR3 bases: TGTGCCAGCAGTTTATCCGGGTCGAGCTCCTACAATGAGCAGTTCTTC.

This rearrangement joins TRBV7-9 to TRBJ1-2; D uncertain. The ends were cut back, 5 bases at V and 3 bases at J, with 10 bases in the middle. Germline CDR1 is SEHNR and CDR2 is FQNEAQ (reference sequence). CDR3 length: 13 residues. CDR3 in DNA: TGTGCCAGCAGCCGGGGATTCGACTATGGCTACACCTTC. It translates to CASSRGFDYGYTF.